Below are 17 T cell receptor beta chains sequenced from a single sample in a study of early T cells in non-severe SARS-CoV-2 infection. MiXCR was run by TCRdb on the 5' RACE reads, yielding one entry per CDR3 protein. The data show more than 20,000 distinct CDR3 sequences, roughly 4% seen once. Sequencing was carried out using whole blood. These receptor sequences come from an adult who was a healthcare worker with PCR-confirmed SARS-CoV-2 infection or an uninfected control (not recorded which).

This clonotype is labeled medium-sized. V is TRBV4-3 and J is TRBJ1-6; D remains unclear. Deletions cut 5 bases from V and 7 bases from J, with 18 bases between. The CDR3 contains 16 residues. The germline gives CDR1 LGHNA, CDR2 YSLEER. The chain's CDR3 is CASSSEPVPGNSPLHF. The CDR3 DNA reads TGCGCCAGCAGCTCCGAACCGGTGCCCGGGAATTCACCCCTCCACTTT.

This clonotype was seen at least ten times. V and J are TRBV18 and TRBJ1-6; D gene unclear. V was pared by 2 bases and J by 10 bases, with 15 bases between. The CDR3 sequence is 15 residues long. CDR1 and CDR2 (germline): KGHSH, LQKENI. The chain's CDR3 is CASSPGRSVPSPLHF. In DNA, the CDR3 is TGTGCCAGCTCACCAGGCAGGTCCGTGCCATCACCCCTCCACTTT.

The chain uses TRBV9 and TRBJ2-5; 9 nucleotides line up with TRBD2. Per the germline V gene, CDR1 is SGDLS and CDR2 is YYNGEE. Trimming cost V 3 bases and J 4 bases; bases outside gene matches: 10. This CDR3 contains 16 residues. CDR3 sequence: CASSDPKGGGAETQYF. The CDR3 DNA reads as TGTGCCAGCAGCGACCCGAAGGGCGGGGGGGCAGAGACCCAGTACTTC.

The rearrangement uses TRBV2 and TRBJ1-2; 9 positions match TRBD1. Germline trimming cut 11 bases from V and 7 bases from J; bases unmatched to any gene: 11. The CDR3 contains 13 residues. Germline loops: CDR1 SNHLY, CDR2 FYNNEI. CDR3 DNA sequence: TGTGCCGCTTACAGGGGGCGCGGAAGTGGCTACACCTTC. The encoded protein is CAAYRGRGSGYTF.

The J gene is TRBJ1-2, the V gene TRBV19; D remains unclear. The V gene's germline CDR1 is LNHDA and CDR2 SQIVND (reference sequence). This CDR3 has 12 amino acids. V was shortened by 7 bases and J by 7 bases, with 13 bases between the two germline ends. The CDR3 reads CASTPTAGGYTF. The CDR3 DNA follows: TGTGCCAGTACCCCCACCGCCGGTGGCTACACCTTC.

In its sample, this clonotype was seen many times. The J gene is TRBJ2-5, the V gene TRBV11-2, with D perhaps matching TRBD1 or TRBD2 (6 bases each). The CDR3 length is 14 residues. V lost 3 bases, J lost 3 bases, and 11 bases lay in between. In germline, CDR1 is SGHAT, CDR2 FQNNGV. CDR3 nucleotide sequence: TGTGCCAGCAGCTTGGGGGGCCGGGAAGAGACCCAGTACTTC. Its protein is CASSLGGREETQYF. The whole variable domain, remainder taken from reference TRBV11-2 and TRBJ2-5, is EAGVAQSPRYKIIEKRQSVAFWCNPISGHATLYWYQQILGQGPKLLIQFQNNGVVDDSQLPKDRFSAERLKGVDSTLKIQPAKLEDSAVYLCASSLGGREETQYFGPGTRLLVL.

This clonotype appeared a few times. This rearrangement joins TRBV5-6 to TRBJ2-2, with TRBD2 matching over 8 bases. Germline CDR1 and CDR2: SGHDT and YYEEEE. V lost 3 bases, J lost 4 bases, and 11 bases stayed unmatched. This CDR3 contains 17 residues. Here the CDR3 DNA reads TGTGCCAGCAGCTCCCTAACTAGCGGTCGAAGCACCGGGGAGCTGTTTTTT. Translating it yields CASSSLTSGRSTGELFF. Full variable domain (missing parts from reference TRBV5-6 and TRBJ2-2): DAGVTQSPTHLIKTRGQQVTLRCSPKSGHDTVSWYQQALGQGPQFIFQYYEEEERQRGNFPDRFSGHQFPNYSSELNVNALLLGDSALYLCASSSLTSGRSTGELFFGEGSRLTVL.

Ten or more counts support this clonotype. The chain employs TRBV2 and TRBJ1-5, with 7 positions matching TRBD1. From germline, CDR1 is SNHLY and CDR2 FYNNEI. The length of the CDR3 is 15 residues. With V trimmed by 3 bases and J by 7 bases, 9 bases remained unmatched. CDR3 DNA: TGTGCCAGCAGTGACGGCAGGGGGTTAACCCAGCCCCAGCATTTT. It encodes CASSDGRGLTQPQHF.

This clonotype was recorded at least ten times. The chain is built from TRBV10-3 and TRBJ2-3; D remains unclear. Trimming took 4 bases from V and 6 from J, leaving 5 bases between them. CDR1 and CDR2 from the germline V gene are ENHRY and SYGVKD. The CDR3 totals 11 residues. The CDR3 nucleotides are TGTGCCATCAGTGTCGGGGATACGCAGTATTTT. It yields the protein CAISVGDTQYF.

The chain joins TRBV5-4 to TRBJ1-1, with unresolved D. The V end lost 0 bases, the J end lost 4 bases, and 10 bases lay between the germline ends. Germline values: CDR1 SGHNT, CDR2 YYREEE (reference sequence). This CDR3 has 14 amino acids. For the CDR3, the DNA is TGTGCCAGCAGCTTGGCCCCCAGATCCACTGAAGCTTTCTTT. It codes for CASSLAPRSTEAFF.

This clonotype was seen more than once but under ten times. V usage is TRBV4-3 and J usage is TRBJ2-3; D is uncertain. The CDR3 length is 17 residues. V was cut by 0 bases and J by 1 base, with 14 bases left in between. The germline CDR1 and CDR2 sequences are LGHNA and YSLEER. The CDR3 is CASSQDLSLSGTDTQYF. The CDR3 region has the DNA TGCGCCAGCAGCCAAGACTTGTCCCTCTCGGGCACAGATACGCAGTATTTT.

This clonotype has a count of ten or more. The gene calls are TRBV11-2 and TRBJ2-7; tentatively, D is TRBD1 (7 bases). The V gene lost 1 base and the J gene lost 4 bases, with 11 bases spanning the gap. The CDR3 has 14 residues. Germline V gene lookup returns CDR1 SGHAT and CDR2 FQNNGV. In nucleotides, the CDR3 is TGTGCCAGCAGCTTAGGGCCAGGGGGGTACGAGCAGTACTTC. Translating gives CASSLGPGGYEQYF. Full variable domain (remainder filled in from reference TRBV11-2 and TRBJ2-7): EAGVAQSPRYKIIEKRQSVAFWCNPISGHATLYWYQQILGQGPKLLIQFQNNGVVDDSQLPKDRFSAERLKGVDSTLKIQPAKLEDSAVYLCASSLGPGGYEQYFGPGTRLTVT.

There are many counts of this clonotype. This chain joins TRBV6-2 or TRBV6-3 and TRBJ2-1, with D possibly being TRBD2 (6 bases). CDR3 size: 14 residues. Germline V CDR1 and CDR2: MNHEY, SVGEGT. Between the trimmed V and J ends, which lost 0 bases and 6 bases, there was a span of 9 bases. The CDR3 loop is CASSYSPGVNEQFF. The CDR3 nucleotides are TGTGCCAGCAGTTACTCGCCGGGGGTCAATGAGCAGTTCTTC.

This clonotype has a count of ten or more. The chain couples TRBV30 to TRBJ2-7, with D perhaps TRBD1 or TRBD2 (5 bases each). CDR1 and CDR2 (germline): GTSNPN, SVGIG (reference sequence). Trimming pared 2 bases from V and 5 bases from J, leaving 13 bases between. This CDR3 comprises 13 residues. CDR3 protein: CAWSIGESDEQYF. The CDR3 bases are TGTGCCTGGAGTATAGGGGAGTCTGACGAGCAGTACTTC.

This chain links TRBV6-5 with TRBJ1-2; D might be TRBD1 (5 bases). The V end lost 6 bases, the J end lost 4 bases, and 15 bases lay between the germline ends. Per the germline V gene, CDR1 is MNHEY and CDR2 is SVGAGI. This CDR3 region has 14 residues. CDR3 nucleotides: TGTGCCAGCAGCCCCGGCAGGGTTGCCTATGGCTACACCTTC. This sequence encodes CASSPGRVAYGYTF.

In its sample, this clonotype was seen many times. The CDR3 region is CASSLDTGAEKLFF. CDR3 coding DNA: TGTGCCAGCAGCTTGGATACAGGGGCTGAAAAACTGTTTTTT. The V and J genes are TRBV7-9 and TRBJ1-4; 7 bases align to TRBD1. This CDR3 is built from 14 residues. Germline CDR1 SEHNR, CDR2 FQNEAQ (reference sequence). V was pared by 3 bases and J by 7 bases, with 5 bases of the junction left unmatched.

This clonotype came up many times. This chain's CDR3 is CASSSDGFTDTQYF. The CDR3 coding sequence is TGTGCCAGCAGCTCAGACGGATTCACAGATACGCAGTATTTT. This chain links TRBV7-2 with TRBJ2-3; D gene ambiguous. V lost 4 bases and J lost 2, with 10 bases in between. This CDR3 contains 14 residues. Germline CDR1 and CDR2: SGHTA and FQGNSA. Together with reference TRBV7-2 and TRBJ2-3, the CDR3 gives the full variable domain: GAGVSQSPSNKVTEKGKDVELRCDPISGHTALYWYRQSLGQGLEFLIYFQGNSAPDKSGLPSDRFSAERTGGSVSTLTIQRTQQEDSAVYLCASSSDGFTDTQYFGPGTRLTVL.